This T cell receptor beta chain emerged from a study of T cells in Graves' hyperthyroidism and ophthalmopathy. Findings of the study overall: Most clonotypes expanded in the thyroid (above 0.001) were also present in blood. Prediction of ophthalmopathy progression came a median approximately 7 months pre-onset.

Graves' hyperthyroidism without ophthalmopathy progression within 18 months was termed stable. With a duration under 2 months, the hyperthyroidism was newly diagnosed in patients aged 18 to 65. Using RNA transcripts as the source, TCR beta CDR3 regions were amplified. TCR CDR3 regions were first amplified by RT-PCR with HTBI primers. TCRdb redid the calling of the multiplex PCR reads with MiXCR, one entry per CDR3 protein. The data show 750,000 to 900,000 distinct CDR3 sequences, with 35% to 45% seen just once and 8% to 9% held by the top ten. As to this clonotype: Its target is unknown.

The origin of this receptor is a man aged 18-30 years with Graves' hyperthyroidism. Source material: blood.

CDR3 region: CASSVREGLAQSTGELFF. CDR3 coding DNA: TGTGCCAGCAGCGTGAGAGAAGGACTAGCGCAATCCACCGGGGAGCTGTTTTTT. The rearrangement links TRBV9 to TRBJ2-2; 9 positions agree with TRBD2. The CDR3 runs 18 residues. The V and J ends lost 2 bases and 4 bases, in that order; junction bases with no gene match: 12. Germline V gives CDR1 SGDLS, CDR2 YYNGEE.